This T cell receptor beta chain came from a study of human T cells and chemical hapten exposure. As for time point: patch test 1, 2 weeks after DPC sensitization. Treatment: therapeutic diphenylcyclopropenone sensitization with weekly scalp DPC. Someone pulled total RNA out of unfractionated whole blood. Whole-study results and caveats: The immune response of these alopecia patients might not match healthy individuals'. Patch test score was positively correlated with the counts of PT1 expanded TCRs.

The germline V gene encodes CDR1 KGHDR and CDR2 SFDVKD. After removal of 3 bases from V and 5 bases from J, the junction contained 4 bases not matched to a gene. The CDR3 has 14 amino acids. Methods used by the authors: Sample-level TCR yields exhibited a median of approximately 89,000, with a range of about 20,000 to 690,600. In TCRdb, the RACE reads were re-called with MiXCR into one record per CDR3 protein. The V and J calls and clone size are TCRdb's, not the authors'. The sample has roughly 120,000 distinct CDR3 sequences, about 12% seen once. In the case of this clonotype: Its antigen remains unidentified.

This receptor was identified in a woman in her 50s with alopecia areata. Some clones in this sample may be carry-over from other donors' samples. This material consisted of whole blood, taken in connection with sensitization to the hapten diphenylcyclopropenone (DPC). This chain connects TRBV24-1 to TRBJ2-5; 8 bases match TRBD1. The DNA for the CDR3 is TGTGCCACCAGTGATCAGACAGGGGTGGAGACCCAGTACTTC. Amino acids: CATSDQTGVETQYF.